What follows are 12 T cell receptor beta chains derived from one specimen sequenced in a study of blood T cells in healthy people across ages. Combining a sample-barcoded 5' primer with a J-beta primer mix, a second PCR ran for about 6 to 12 cycles. TCRdb passed the 5' RACE reads through MiXCR, listing each CDR3 protein once. The sample contains about 1.4 million distinct CDR3 sequences, 45% to 70% of which appear only once. What was sequenced was blood. Every receptor here comes from a man aged 18-30 years in good health.

The V gene is TRBV7-2, the J gene TRBJ2-1, with TRBD2 matching over 12 bases. This CDR3 contains 17 residues. CDR1 is SGHTA, CDR2 FQGNSA, per germline. The V gene end was trimmed by 3 bases and the J gene end by 5 bases; junction bases not matched to a gene: 8. CDR3 sequence: CASSFSLASGRDNEQFF. CDR3 coding DNA: TGTGCCAGCAGCTTCTCCTTGGCTAGCGGGAGGGACAATGAGCAGTTCTTC.

The genes are TRBV7-9 and TRBJ2-2, with TRBD2 matching over 9 bases. V dropped 2 bases and J dropped 6; count of bases not matched to a gene: 13. The CDR3 length is 18 residues. Germline CDR1 reads SEHNR; CDR2 reads FQNEAQ (reference sequence). CDR3 sequence: CASSLPQIAGARPGELFF. The DNA of the CDR3 is TGTGCCAGCAGCTTACCCCAAATAGCGGGGGCCCGGCCCGGGGAGCTGTTTTTT.

This clonotype was observed a handful of times. This chain links TRBV7-6 with TRBJ2-2, with TRBD1 identical over 8 bases. The CDR3 contains 15 residues. Germline V CDR1 and CDR2: SGHVS, FNYEAQ. The trim removed 1 base at V and 4 bases at J, leaving 2 bases unmatched. The chain's CDR3 is CASSLGTGFTGELFF. The CDR3 nucleotides read TGTGCCAGCAGCTTAGGGACAGGGTTCACCGGGGAGCTGTTTTTT. The whole variable domain, filled in from reference TRBV7-6 and TRBJ2-2, reads GAGVSQSPRYKVTKRGQDVALRCDPISGHVSLYWYRQALGQGPEFLTYFNYEAQQDKSGLPNDRFSAERPEGSISTLTIQRTEQRDSAMYRCASSLGTGFTGELFFGEGSRLTVL.

This clonotype was seen more than once but under ten times. V and J are TRBV6-5 and TRBJ2-5, with D unclear. This CDR3 contains 14 residues. Germline CDR1 reads MNHEY; CDR2 reads SVGAGI. Trimming stripped 2 bases from V and 1 base from J, with 8 bases between. CDR3 in DNA: TGTGCCAGCAGTTACGGGTGGCCCCAAGAGACCCAGTACTTC. Its translation: CASSYGWPQETQYF.

The chain recombines TRBV27 with TRBJ2-1; TRBD2 might be the D (6 bases). The germline V gene encodes CDR1 MNHEY and CDR2 SMNVEV (reference sequence). The CDR3 is 14 amino acids. V was clipped by 3 bases and J by 6 bases, with 12 bases between them. CDR3 coding DNA: TGTGCCAGCAGTTTTGGGACTGCGGGCAATGAGCAGTTCTTC. This gives the protein CASSFGTAGNEQFF.

The genes are TRBV4-1 and TRBJ2-3; 11 bases are a match to TRBD2. Looked up from germline, CDR1 is MGHRA and CDR2 is YSYEKL. There are 16 residues in the CDR3. V lost 8 bases and J lost 6; bases outside the gene matches: 13. CDR3 region: CASRPDSGRALDTQYF. The CDR3 DNA follows: TGCGCCAGCCGACCTGATAGCGGGAGGGCCTTGGATACGCAGTATTTT.

This chain connects TRBV19 to TRBJ2-7; D possibly matches TRBD1 or TRBD2 (5 bases each). This CDR3 comprises 15 residues. Germline V gene lookup returns CDR1 LNHDA and CDR2 SQIVND (reference sequence). V was shortened by 1 base and J by 2 bases, with 12 bases between the two germline ends. In nucleotides, the CDR3 is TGTGCCAGTAGTATAGCCGGGGACCGCCCCTACGAGCAGTACTTC. This translates into CASSIAGDRPYEQYF.

This sequence joins TRBV3-1 and TRBJ2-7, with 7 bases aligning to TRBD1. V trimming: 1 base; J trimming: 2 bases; junction bases outside the gene matches: 8. From germline, CDR1 is LGHDT and CDR2 YNNKEL (reference sequence). The CDR3 extends over 16 amino acids. CDR3 sequence (DNA): TGTGCCAGCAGCCAAGGCCTGGGACAGTTGACCTACGAGCAGTACTTC. It encodes CASSQGLGQLTYEQYF.

This clonotype was recorded a few times. The V call is TRBV5-1, the J call TRBJ2-1, with a weak D call TRBD2 (5 bases). The V gene lost 4 bases and the J gene lost 6 bases, with 11 bases spanning the gap. There are 13 residues in the CDR3. CDR1 and CDR2 (germline): SGHRS, YFSETQ. The CDR3 bases are TGCGCCAGCAGCACACTAGGTTCCAATGAGCAGTTCTTC. Translated, it gives CASSTLGSNEQFF.

This clonotype occurred a few times. The chain links TRBV29-1 to TRBJ1-2; TRBD1 matches at 9 bases. The J segment lost 6 bases and the V segment lost 1 base, leaving 6 bases of the junction unmatched. Germline-derived CDR1 and CDR2 are SQVTM and ANQGSEA. There are 14 residues in the CDR3. Here the CDR3 reads CSVEGGQGEDGYTF. The CDR3 coding sequence is TGCAGCGTTGAAGGGGGACAGGGAGAGGATGGCTACACCTTC.

V gene TRBV20-1 combines with J gene TRBJ1-1, with TRBD1 matching 11 bases. The CDR3 contains 17 residues. The germline V gene has CDR1 DFQATT and CDR2 SNEGSKA (reference sequence). Trimming cost V 0 bases and J 7 bases; bases outside gene matches: 13. The CDR3 protein is CSARDVPIGQGAIEAFF. The CDR3 bases are TGCAGTGCTAGAGATGTTCCGATCGGACAGGGGGCTATTGAAGCTTTCTTT.

This clonotype came up a few times. The genes are TRBV4-2 and TRBJ2-4; 12 nucleotides agree with TRBD2. The CDR3 length is 18 residues. Germline V CDR1 and CDR2: LGHNA, YNFKEQ. The ends lost 0 bases at V and 13 bases at J; junction bases unmatched: 16. The DNA of the CDR3 is TGTGCCAGCAGCCAAGATTCAAAAGGTCTAGCGGGAGGGAGTGAGCAGTACTTC. Translation: CASSQDSKGLAGGSEQYF.